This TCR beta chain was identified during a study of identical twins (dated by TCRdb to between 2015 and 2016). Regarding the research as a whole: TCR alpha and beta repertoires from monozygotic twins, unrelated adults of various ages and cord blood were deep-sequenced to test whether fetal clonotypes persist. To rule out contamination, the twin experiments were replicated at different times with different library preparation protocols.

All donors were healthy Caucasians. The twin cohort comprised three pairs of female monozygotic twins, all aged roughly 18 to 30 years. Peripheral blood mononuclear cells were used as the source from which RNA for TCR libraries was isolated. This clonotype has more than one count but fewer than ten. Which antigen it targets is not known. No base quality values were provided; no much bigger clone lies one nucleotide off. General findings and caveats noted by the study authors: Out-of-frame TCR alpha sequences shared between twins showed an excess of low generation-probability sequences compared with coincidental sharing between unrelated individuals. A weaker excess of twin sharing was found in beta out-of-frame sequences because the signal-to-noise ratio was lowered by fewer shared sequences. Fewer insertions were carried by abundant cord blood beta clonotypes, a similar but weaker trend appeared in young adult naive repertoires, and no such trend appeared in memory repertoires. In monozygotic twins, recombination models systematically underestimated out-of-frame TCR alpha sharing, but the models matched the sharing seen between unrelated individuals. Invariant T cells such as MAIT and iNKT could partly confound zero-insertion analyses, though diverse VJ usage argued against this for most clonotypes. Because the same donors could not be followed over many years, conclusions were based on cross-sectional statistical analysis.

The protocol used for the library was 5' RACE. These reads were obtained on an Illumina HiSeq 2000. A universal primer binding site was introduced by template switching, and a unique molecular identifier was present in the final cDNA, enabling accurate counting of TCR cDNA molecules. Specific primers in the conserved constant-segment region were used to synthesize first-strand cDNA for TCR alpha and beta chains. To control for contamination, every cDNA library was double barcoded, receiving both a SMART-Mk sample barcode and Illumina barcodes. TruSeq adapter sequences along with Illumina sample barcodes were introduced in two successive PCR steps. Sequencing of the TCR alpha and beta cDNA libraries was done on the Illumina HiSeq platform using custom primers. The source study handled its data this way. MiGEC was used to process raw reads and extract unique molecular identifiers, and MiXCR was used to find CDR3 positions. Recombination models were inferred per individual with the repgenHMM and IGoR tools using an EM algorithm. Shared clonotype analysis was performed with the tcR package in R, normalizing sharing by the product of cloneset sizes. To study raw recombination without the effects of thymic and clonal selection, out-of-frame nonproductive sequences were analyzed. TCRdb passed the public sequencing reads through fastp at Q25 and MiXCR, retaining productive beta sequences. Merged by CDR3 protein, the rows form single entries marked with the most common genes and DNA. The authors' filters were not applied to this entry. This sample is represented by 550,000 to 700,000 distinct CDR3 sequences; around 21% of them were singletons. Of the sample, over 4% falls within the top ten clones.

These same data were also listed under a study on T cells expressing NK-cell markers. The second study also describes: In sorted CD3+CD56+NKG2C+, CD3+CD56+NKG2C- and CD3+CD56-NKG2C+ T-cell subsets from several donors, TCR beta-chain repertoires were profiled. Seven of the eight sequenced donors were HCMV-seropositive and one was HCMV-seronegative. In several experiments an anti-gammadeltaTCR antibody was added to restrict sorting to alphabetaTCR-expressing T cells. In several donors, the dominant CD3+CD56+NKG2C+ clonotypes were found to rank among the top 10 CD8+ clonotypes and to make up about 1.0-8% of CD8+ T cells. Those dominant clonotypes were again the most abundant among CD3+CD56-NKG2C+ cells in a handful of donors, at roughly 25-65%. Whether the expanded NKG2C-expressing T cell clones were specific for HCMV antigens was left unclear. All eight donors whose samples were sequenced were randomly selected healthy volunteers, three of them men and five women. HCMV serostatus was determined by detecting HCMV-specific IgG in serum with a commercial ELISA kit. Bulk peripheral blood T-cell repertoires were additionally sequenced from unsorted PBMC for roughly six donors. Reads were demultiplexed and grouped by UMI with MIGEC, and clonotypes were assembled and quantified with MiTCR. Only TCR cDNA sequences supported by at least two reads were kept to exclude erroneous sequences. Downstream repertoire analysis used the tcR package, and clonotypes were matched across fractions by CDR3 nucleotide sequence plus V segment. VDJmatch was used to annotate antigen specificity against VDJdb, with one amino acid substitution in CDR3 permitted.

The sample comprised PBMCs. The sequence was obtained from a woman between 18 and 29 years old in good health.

The CDR3: CATSSQPSEQYF. Read as DNA, the sequence is TGTGCCACCAGCAGCCAACCCTCCGAGCAGTACTTC. The chain joins TRBV15 to TRBJ2-7, with the identity of the D gene unclear. As encoded in the germline V gene (reference sequence), CDR1 is LNHNV while CDR2 is YYDKDF. From the cysteine through the phenylalanine, the CDR3 covers 12 amino acids. Solely the CDR3 DNA is kept, with 36 bases framed from the first base. Trimming at the junction amounts to 3 bases on V and 6 bases on J, and the germline ends lie 9 bases apart.